This T cell receptor beta chain was identified in a study of OX40 agonist ivuxolimab in advanced cancers. The wider study: As their treatment, patients were administered ivuxolimab, an agonistic anti-OX40 (CD134) antibody. Partial responses were recorded for three patients, including one with hepatocellular carcinoma and two with cutaneous melanoma.

The method was immunoSEQ multiplex PCR; TCRdb's version includes in-frame clones alone and lacks a portion of them. Found here are fewer than 70,000 clones, more than 65% of them singletons; the top ten hold roughly 1.6%. V gave up 1 base and J gave up 2 bases, with 5 bases separating them. Germline assignment: CDR1 LNHDA and CDR2 SQIVND (reference sequence). CDR3 size: 13 residues. The sequence came from an adult with an advanced solid tumor such as melanoma, head and neck, liver or kidney cancer. This chain connects TRBV19 to TRBJ2-5; D is ambiguous. The specimen was CD4+ or CD8+ T cells sorted from blood, collected in a trial of the OX40 agonist ivuxolimab. The CDR3 reads CASSIGPQETQYF. DNA for the CDR3: TGTGCCAGTAGTATAGGACCACAAGAGACCCAGTACTTC.